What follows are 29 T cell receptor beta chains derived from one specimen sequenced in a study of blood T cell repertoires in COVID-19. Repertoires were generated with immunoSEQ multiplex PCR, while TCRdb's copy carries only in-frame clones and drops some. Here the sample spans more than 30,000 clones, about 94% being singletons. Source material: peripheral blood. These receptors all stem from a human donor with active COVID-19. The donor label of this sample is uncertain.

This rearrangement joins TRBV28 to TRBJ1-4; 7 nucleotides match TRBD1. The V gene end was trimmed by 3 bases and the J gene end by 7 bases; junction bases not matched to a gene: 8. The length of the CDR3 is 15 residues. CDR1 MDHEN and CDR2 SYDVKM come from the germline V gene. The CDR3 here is CASSFGDSRGEKLFF. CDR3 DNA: TGTGCCAGCAGTTTTGGGGACAGCAGAGGTGAAAAACTGTTTTTT.

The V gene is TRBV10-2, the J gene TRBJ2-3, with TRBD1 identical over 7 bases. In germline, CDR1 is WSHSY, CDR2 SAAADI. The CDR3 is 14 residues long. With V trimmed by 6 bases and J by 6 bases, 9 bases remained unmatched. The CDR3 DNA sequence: TGCGCCAGCAGCACAGGGGCGATTGTTGATACGCAGTATTTT. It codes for CASSTGAIVDTQYF.

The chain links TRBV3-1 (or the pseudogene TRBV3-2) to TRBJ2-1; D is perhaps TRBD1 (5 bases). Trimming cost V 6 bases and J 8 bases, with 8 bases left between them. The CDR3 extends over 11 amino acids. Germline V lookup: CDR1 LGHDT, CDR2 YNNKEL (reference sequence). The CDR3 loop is CASRQVDEQFF. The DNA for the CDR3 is TGTGCCAGCAGACAGGTCGATGAGCAGTTCTTC.

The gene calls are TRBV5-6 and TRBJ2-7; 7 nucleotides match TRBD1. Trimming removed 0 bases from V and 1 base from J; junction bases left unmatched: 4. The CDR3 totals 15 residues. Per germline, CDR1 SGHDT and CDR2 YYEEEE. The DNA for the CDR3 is TGTGCCAGCAGCTTGGCAGGGGGTGGGTCCTACGAGCAGTACTTC. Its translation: CASSLAGGGSYEQYF.

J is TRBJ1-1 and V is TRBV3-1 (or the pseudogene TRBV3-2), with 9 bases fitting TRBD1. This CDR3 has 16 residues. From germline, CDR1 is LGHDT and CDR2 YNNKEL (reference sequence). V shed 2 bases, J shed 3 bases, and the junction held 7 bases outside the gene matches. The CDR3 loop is CASSQLTGGADTEAFF. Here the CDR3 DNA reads TGTGCCAGCAGCCAATTAACAGGGGGCGCTGACACTGAAGCTTTCTTT.

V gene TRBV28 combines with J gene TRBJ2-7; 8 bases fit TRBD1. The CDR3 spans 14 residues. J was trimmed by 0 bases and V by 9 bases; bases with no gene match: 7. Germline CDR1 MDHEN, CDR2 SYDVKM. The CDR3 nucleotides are TGTGCCAGTCTGGACAGGGTGGTCTCCTACGAGCAGTACTTC. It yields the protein CASLDRVVSYEQYF.

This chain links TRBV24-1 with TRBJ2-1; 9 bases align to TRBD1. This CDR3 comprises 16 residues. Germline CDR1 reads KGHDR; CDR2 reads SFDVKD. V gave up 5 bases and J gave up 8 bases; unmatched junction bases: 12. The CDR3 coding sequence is TGTGCCACCAGTGGCCCCGGGGACAGGGCTTGGGATGAGCAGTTCTTC. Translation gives CATSGPGDRAWDEQFF.

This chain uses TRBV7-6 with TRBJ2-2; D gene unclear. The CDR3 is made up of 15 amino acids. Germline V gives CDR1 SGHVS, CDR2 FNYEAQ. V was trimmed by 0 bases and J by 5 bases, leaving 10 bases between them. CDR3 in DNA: TGTGCCAGCAGCTTAGCCCCTACCTTTACCGGGGAGCTGTTTTTT. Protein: CASSLAPTFTGELFF.

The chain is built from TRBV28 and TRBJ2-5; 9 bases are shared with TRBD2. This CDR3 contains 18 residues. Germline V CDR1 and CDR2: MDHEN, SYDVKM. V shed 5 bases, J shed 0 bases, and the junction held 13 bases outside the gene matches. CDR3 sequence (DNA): TGTGCCAGCAGTCCCACCGGACGGCGGGGGGGGTACCAAGAGACCCAGTACTTC. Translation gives CASSPTGRRGGYQETQYF.

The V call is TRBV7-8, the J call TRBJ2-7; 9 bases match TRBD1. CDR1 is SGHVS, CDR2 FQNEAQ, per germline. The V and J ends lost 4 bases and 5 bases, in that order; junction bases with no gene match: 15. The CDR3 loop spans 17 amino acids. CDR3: CASSSAPRFTGGDEQYF. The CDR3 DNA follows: TGTGCCAGCAGCTCCGCCCCCCGGTTTACAGGGGGCGACGAGCAGTACTTC.

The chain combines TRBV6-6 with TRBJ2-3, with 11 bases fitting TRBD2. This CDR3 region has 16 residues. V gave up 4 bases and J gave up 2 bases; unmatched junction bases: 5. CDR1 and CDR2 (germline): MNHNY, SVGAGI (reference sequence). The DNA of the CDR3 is TGTGCCAGCAGTTTCCGACTAGCGGGAAACACAGATACGCAGTATTTT. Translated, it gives CASSFRLAGNTDTQYF.

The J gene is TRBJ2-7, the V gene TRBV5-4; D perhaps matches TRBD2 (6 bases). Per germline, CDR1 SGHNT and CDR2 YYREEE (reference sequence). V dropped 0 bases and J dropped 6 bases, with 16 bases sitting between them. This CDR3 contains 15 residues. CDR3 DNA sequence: TGTGCCAGCAGCTTGGCCATCGGACGTAGCGGCGAGCAGTACTTC. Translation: CASSLAIGRSGEQYF. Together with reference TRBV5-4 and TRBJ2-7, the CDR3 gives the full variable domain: ETGVTQSPTHLIKTRGQQVTLRCSSQSGHNTVSWYQQALGQGPQFIFQYYREEENGRGNFPPRFSGLQFPNYSSELNVNALELDDSALYLCASSLAIGRSGEQYFGPGTRLTVT.

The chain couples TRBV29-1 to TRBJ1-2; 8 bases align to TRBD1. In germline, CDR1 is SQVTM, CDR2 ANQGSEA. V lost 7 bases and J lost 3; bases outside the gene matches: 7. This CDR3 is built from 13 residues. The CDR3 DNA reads TGCAGCGGCCGGACAGGGCTCGACTATGGCTACACCTTC. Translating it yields CSGRTGLDYGYTF.

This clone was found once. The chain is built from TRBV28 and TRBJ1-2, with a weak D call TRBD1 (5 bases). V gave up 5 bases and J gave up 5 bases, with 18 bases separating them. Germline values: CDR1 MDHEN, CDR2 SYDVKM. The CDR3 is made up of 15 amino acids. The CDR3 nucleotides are TGTGCCAGCAGTACCCCGGGAGCGGGGGGGTATGGCTACACCTTC. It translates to CASSTPGAGGYGYTF.

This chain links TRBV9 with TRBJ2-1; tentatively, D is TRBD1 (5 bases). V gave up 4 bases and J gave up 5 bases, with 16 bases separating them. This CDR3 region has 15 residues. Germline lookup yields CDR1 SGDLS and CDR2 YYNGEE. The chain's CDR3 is CASSPPRTPNNEQFF. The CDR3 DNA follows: TGTGCCAGCAGCCCCCCTAGGACACCCAACAATGAGCAGTTCTTC.

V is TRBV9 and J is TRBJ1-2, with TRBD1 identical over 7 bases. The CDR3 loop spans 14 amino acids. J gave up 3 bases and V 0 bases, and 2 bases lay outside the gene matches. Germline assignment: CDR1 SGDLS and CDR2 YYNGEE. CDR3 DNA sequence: TGTGCCAGCAGCGTAGCCCAGGGGGACTATGGCTACACCTTC. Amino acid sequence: CASSVAQGDYGYTF.

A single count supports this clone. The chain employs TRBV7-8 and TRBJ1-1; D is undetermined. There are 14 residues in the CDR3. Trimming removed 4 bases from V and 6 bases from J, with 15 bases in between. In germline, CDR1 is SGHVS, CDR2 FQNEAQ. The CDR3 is CASSSSGTLSEAFF. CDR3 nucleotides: TGTGCCAGCAGCTCCTCGGGAACACTTTCTGAAGCTTTCTTT.

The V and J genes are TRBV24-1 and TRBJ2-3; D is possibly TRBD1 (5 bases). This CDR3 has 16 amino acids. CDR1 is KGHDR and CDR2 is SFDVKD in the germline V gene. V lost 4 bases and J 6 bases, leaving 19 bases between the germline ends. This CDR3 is CATSDRTREFGDTQYF. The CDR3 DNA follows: TGTGCCACCAGTGACAGAACCAGGGAATTTGGGGATACGCAGTATTTT.

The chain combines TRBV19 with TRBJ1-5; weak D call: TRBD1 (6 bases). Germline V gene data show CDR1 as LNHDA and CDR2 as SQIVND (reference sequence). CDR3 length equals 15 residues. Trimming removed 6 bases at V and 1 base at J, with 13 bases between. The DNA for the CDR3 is TGTGCCAGTAGACGAGGGGGTCGGAGCAATCAGCCCCAGCATTTT. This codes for CASRRGGRSNQPQHF.

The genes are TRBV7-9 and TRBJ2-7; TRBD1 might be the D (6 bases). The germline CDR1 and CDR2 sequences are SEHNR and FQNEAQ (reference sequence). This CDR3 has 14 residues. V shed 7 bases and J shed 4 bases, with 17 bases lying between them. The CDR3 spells CASTLQGGSYEQYF. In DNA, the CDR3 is TGTGCCAGCACCCTACAAGGGGGTTCATACGAGCAGTACTTC.

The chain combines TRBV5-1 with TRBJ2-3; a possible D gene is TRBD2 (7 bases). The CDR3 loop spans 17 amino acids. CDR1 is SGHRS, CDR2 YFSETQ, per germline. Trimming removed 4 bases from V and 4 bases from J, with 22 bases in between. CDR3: CASSAGARGASPDTQYF. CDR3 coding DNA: TGCGCCAGCAGCGCGGGGGCCCGGGGAGCCTCCCCAGATACGCAGTATTTT.

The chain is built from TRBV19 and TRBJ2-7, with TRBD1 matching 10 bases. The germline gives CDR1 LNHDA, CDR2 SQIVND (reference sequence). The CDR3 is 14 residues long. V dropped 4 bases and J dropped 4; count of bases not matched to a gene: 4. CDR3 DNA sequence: TGTGCCAGTAGTAGACAGGGGGCCTTGTACGAGCAGTACTTC. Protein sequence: CASSRQGALYEQYF.

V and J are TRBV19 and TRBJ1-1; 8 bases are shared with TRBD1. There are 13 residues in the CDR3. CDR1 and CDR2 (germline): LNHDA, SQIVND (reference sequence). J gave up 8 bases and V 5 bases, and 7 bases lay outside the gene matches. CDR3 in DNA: TGTGCCAGTAGTCCCGGACAGGGACTAGAAGCTTTCTTT. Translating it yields CASSPGQGLEAFF.

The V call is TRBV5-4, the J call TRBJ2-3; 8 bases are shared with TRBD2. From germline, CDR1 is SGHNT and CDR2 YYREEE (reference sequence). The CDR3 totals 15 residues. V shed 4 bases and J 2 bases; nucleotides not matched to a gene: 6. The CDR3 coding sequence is TGTGCCAGCAGCAGATTACTAGCGGACACAGATACGCAGTATTTT. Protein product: CASSRLLADTDTQYF.

CDR3 in DNA: TGTGCCAGCAGTTCAATACAGGGTGGAGCAGATACGCAGTATTTT. Translated, it gives CASSSIQGGADTQYF. J is TRBJ2-3 and V is TRBV6-5, with D possibly matching TRBD1 (6 bases). The V end lost 4 bases, the J end lost 4 bases, and 15 bases lay between the germline ends. Germline V gene lookup returns CDR1 MNHEY and CDR2 SVGAGI. The CDR3 covers 15 residues.

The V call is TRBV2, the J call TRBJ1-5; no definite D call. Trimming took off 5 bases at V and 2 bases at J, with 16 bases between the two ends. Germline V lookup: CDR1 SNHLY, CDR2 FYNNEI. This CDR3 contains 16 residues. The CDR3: CASSLRGPLGNQPQHF. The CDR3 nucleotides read TGTGCCAGCAGTTTGAGAGGGCCCCTTGGCAATCAGCCCCAGCATTTT.

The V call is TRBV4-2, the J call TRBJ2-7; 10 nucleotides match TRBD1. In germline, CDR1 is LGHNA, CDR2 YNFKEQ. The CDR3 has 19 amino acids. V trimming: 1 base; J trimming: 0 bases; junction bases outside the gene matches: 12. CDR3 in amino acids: CASSQAGTGDLFSSYEQYF. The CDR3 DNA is TGTGCCAGCAGCCAAGCCGGGACAGGGGATCTCTTCAGCTCCTACGAGCAGTACTTC.

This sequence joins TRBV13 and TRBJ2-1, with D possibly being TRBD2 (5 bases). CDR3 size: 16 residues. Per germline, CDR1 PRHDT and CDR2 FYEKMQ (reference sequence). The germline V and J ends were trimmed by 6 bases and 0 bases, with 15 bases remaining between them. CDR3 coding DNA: TGTGCCAGCAGTCCTATCAAAGGGAGCTCCTACAATGAGCAGTTCTTC. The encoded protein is CASSPIKGSSYNEQFF. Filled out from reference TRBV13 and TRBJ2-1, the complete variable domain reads AAGVIQSPRHLIKEKRETATLKCYPIPRHDTVYWYQQGPGQDPQFLISFYEKMQSDKGSIPDRFSAQQFSDYHSELNMSSLELGDSALYFCASSPIKGSSYNEQFFGPGTRLTVL.

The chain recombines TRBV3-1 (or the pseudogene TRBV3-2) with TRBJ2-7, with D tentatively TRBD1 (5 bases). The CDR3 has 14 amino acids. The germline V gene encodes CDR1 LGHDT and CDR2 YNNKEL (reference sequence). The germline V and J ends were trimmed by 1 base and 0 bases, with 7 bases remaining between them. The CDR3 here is CASSQAGNSYEQYF. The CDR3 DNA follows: TGTGCCAGCAGCCAAGCAGGGAACTCCTACGAGCAGTACTTC.